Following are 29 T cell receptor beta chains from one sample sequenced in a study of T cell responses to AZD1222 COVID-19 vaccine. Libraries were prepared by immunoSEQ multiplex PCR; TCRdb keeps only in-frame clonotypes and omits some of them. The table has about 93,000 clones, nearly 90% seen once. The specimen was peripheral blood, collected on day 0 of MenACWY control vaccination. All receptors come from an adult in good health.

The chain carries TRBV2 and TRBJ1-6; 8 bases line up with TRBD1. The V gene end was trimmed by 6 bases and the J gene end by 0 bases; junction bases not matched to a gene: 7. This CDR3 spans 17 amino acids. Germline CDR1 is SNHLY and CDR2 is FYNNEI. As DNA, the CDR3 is TGTGCCAGCAGGGGGACAGGATCTAGCTCCTATAATTCACCCCTCCACTTT. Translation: CASRGTGSSSYNSPLHF.

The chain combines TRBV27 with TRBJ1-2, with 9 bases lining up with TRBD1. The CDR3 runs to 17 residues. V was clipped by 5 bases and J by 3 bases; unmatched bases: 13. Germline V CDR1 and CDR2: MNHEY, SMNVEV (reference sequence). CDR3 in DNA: TGTGCCAGCAGTCCACTCCTGCCGGGACAGGGTTACTATGGCTACACCTTC. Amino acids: CASSPLLPGQGYYGYTF.

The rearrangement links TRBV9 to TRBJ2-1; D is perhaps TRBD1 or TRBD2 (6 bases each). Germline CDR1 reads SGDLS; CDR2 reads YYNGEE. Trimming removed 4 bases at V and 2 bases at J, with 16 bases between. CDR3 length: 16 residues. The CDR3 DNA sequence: TGTGCCAGCAGCCTGAGAGGGGGGTTTGCCTACAATGAGCAGTTCTTC. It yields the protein CASSLRGGFAYNEQFF.

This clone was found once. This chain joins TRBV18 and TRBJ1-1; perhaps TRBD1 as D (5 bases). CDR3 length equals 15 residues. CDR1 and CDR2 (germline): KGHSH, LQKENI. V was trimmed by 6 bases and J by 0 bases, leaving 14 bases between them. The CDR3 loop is CASSPSTEMNTEAFF. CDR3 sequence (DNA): TGTGCCAGCTCCCCCTCGACAGAGATGAACACTGAAGCTTTCTTT. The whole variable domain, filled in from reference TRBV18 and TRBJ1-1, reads NAGVMQNPRHLVRRRGQEARLRCSPMKGHSHVYWYRQLPEEGLKFMVYLQKENIIDESGMPKERFSAEFPKEGPSILRIQQVVRGDSAAYFCASSPSTEMNTEAFFGQGTRLTVV.

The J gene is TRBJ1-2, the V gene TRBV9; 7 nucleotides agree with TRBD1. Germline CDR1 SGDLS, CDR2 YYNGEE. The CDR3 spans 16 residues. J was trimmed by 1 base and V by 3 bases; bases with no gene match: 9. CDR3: CASSESLGQFNYGYTF. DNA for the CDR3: TGTGCCAGCAGCGAATCCTTGGGACAGTTTAACTATGGCTACACCTTC.

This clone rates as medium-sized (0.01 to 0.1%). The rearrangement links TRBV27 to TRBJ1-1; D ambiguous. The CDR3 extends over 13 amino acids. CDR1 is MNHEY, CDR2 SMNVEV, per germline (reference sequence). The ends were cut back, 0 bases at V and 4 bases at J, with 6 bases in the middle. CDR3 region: CASSLSVSTEAFF. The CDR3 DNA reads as TGTGCCAGCAGTTTATCGGTGTCCACTGAAGCTTTCTTT.

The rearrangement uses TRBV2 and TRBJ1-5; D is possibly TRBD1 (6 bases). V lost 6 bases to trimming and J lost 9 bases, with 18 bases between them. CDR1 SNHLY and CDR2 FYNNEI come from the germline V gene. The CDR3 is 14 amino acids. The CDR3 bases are TGTGCCAGCAGGGACAGCCCGATCGCGGGGCCCCAGCATTTT. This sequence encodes CASRDSPIAGPQHF.

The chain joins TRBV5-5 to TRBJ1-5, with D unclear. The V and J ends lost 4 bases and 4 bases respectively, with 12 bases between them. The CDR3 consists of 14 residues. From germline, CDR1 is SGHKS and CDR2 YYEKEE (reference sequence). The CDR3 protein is CASSRLGTNQPQHF. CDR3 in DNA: TGTGCCAGCAGCCGTCTCGGCACGAATCAGCCCCAGCATTTT.

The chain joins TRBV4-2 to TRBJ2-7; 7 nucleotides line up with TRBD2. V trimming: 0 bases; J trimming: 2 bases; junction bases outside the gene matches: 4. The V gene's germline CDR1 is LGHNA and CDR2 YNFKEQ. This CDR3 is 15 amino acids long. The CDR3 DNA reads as TGTGCCAGCAGCCAAGATGGGGGGGGAGCCTACGAGCAGTACTTC. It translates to CASSQDGGGAYEQYF.

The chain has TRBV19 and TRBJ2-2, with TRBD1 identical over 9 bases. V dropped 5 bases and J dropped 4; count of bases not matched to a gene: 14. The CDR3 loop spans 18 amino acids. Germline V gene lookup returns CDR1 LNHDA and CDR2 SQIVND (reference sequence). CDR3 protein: CASSDDRGEIRRTGELFF. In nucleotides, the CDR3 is TGTGCCAGTAGTGATGACAGGGGGGAAATCAGGCGCACCGGGGAGCTGTTTTTT.

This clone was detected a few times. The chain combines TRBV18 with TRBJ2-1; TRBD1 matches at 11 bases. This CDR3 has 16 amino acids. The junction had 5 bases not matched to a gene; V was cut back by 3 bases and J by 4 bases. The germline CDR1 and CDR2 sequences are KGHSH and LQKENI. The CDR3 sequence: CASSPSGTGGYNEQFF. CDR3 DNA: TGTGCCAGCTCACCGTCCGGGACAGGGGGTTACAATGAGCAGTTCTTC.

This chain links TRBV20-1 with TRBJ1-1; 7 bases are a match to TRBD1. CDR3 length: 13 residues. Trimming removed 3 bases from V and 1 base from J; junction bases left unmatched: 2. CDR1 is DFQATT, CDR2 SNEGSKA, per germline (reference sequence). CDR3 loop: CSASNRGNTEAFF. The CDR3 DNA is TGCAGTGCTAGTAACAGGGGGAACACTGAAGCTTTCTTT.

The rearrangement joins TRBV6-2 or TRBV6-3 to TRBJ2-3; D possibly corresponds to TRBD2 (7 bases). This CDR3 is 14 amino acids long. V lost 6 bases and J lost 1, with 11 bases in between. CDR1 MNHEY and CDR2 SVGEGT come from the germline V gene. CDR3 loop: CASSRGGGTDTQYF. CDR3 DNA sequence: TGTGCCAGCAGCCGAGGGGGGGGCACAGATACGCAGTATTTT.

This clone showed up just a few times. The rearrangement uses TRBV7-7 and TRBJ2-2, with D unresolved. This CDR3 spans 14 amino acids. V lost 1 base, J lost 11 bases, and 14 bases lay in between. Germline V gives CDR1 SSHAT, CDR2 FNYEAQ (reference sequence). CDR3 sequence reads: CASSLDPTQGELFF. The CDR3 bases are TGTGCCAGCAGCTTAGATCCCACCCAAGGAGAGCTGTTTTTT. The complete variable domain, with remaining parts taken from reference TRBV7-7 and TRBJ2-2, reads GAGVSQSPRYKVTKRGQDVTLRCDPISSHATLYWYQQALGQGPEFLTYFNYEAQPDKSGLPSDRFSAERPEGSISTLTIQRTEQRDSAMYRCASSLDPTQGELFFGEGSRLTVL.

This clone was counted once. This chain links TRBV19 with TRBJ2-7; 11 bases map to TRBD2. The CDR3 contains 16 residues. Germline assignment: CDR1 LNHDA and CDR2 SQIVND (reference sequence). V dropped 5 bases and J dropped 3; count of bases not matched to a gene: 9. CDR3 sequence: CASSDLAGGPVYEQYF. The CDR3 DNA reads TGTGCCAGTAGTGACCTAGCGGGGGGCCCGGTCTACGAGCAGTACTTC.

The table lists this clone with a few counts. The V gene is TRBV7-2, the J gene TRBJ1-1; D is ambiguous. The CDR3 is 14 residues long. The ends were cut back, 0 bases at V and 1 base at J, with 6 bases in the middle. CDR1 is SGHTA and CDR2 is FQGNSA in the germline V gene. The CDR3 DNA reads TGTGCCAGCAGCTTAGCCGCGAAGAACACTGAAGCTTTCTTT. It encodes CASSLAAKNTEAFF.

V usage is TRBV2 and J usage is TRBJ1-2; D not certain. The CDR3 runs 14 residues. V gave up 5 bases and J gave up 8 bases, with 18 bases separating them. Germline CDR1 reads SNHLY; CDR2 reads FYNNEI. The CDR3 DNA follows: TGTGCCAGCAGTCCCTCACGAGTGGTCGGGGGCTACACCTTC. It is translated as CASSPSRVVGGYTF.

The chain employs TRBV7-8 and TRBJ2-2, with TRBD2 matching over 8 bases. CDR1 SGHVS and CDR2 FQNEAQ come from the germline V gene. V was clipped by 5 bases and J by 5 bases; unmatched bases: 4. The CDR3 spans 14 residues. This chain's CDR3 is CASSGSGGTGELFF. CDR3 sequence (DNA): TGTGCCAGCAGCGGCTCGGGAGGGACCGGGGAGCTGTTTTTT.

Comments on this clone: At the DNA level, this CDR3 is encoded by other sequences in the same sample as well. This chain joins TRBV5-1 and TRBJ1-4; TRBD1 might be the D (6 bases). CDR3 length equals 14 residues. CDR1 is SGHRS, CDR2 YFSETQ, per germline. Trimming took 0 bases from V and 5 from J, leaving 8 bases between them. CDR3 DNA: TGCGCCAGCAGCTTGGGGCAGGGGAATGAAAAACTGTTTTTT. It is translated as CASSLGQGNEKLFF.

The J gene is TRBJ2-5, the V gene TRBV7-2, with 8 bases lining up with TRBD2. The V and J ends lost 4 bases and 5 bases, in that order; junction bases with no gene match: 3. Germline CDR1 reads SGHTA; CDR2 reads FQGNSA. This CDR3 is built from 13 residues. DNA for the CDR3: TGTGCCAGCAGCTCGGGGGGGTTGGAGACCCAGTACTTC. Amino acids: CASSSGGLETQYF.

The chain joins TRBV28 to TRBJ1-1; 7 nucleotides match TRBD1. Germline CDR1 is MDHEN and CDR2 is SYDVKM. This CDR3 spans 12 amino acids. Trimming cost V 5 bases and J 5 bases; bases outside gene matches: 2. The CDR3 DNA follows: TGTGCCAGCAGTCAGGGGGGGACTGAAGCTTTCTTT. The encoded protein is CASSQGGTEAFF.

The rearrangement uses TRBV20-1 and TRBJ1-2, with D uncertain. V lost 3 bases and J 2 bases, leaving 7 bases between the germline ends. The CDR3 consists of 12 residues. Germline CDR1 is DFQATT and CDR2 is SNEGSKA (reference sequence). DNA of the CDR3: TGCAGTGCTAGTAGGCGGAACTATGGCTACACCTTC. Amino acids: CSASRRNYGYTF.

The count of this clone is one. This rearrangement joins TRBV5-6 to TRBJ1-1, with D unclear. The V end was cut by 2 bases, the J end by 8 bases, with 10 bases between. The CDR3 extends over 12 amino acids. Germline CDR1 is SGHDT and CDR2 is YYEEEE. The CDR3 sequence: CASSFGLLEAFF. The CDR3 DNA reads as TGTGCCAGCAGCTTTGGACTCCTAGAAGCTTTCTTT.

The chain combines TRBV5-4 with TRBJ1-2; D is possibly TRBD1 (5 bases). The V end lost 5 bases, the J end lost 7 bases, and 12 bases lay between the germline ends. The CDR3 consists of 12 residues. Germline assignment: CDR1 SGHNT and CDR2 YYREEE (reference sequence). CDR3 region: CASRPQGGGYTF. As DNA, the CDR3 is TGTGCCAGCAGACCGCAGGGAGGTGGCTACACCTTC.

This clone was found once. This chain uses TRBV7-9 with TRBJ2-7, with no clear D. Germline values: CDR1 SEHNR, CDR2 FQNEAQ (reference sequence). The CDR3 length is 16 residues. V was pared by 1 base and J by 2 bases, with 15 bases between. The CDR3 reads CASSLVSGVTTYEQYF. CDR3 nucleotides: TGTGCCAGCAGCTTAGTGAGTGGGGTCACCACCTACGAGCAGTACTTC.

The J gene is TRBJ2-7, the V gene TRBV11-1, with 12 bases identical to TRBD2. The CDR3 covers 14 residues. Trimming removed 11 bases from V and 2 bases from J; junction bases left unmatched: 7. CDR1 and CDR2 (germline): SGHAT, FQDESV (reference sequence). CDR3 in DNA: TGTGCCTCCGGACTAGCGGGGAGTACCTACGAGCAGTACTTC. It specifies CASGLAGSTYEQYF.

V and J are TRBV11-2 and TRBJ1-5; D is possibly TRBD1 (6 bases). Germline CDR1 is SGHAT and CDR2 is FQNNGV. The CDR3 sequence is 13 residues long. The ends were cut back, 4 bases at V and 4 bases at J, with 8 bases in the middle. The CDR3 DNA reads TGTGCCAGCAGCTCACAGGGAAATCAGCCCCAGCATTTT. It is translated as CASSSQGNQPQHF.

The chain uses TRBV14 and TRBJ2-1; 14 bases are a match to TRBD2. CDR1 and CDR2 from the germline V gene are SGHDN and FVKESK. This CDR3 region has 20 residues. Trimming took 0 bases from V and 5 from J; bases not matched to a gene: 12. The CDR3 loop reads CASSQDKWGLAGVVDNEQFF. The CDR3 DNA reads TGTGCCAGCAGCCAAGATAAATGGGGACTAGCGGGGGTTGTAGACAATGAGCAGTTCTTC. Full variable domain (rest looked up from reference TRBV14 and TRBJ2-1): EAGVTQFPSHSVIEKGQTVTLRCDPISGHDNLYWYRRVMGKEIKFLLHFVKESKQDESGMPNNRFLAERTGGTYSTLKVQPAELEDSGVYFCASSQDKWGLAGVVDNEQFFGPGTRLTVL.

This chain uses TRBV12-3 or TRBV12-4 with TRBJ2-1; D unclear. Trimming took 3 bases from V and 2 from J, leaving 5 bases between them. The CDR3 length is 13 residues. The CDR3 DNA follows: TGTGCCAGCAGTTTGTCAGCCTACAATGAGCAGTTCTTC. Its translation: CASSLSAYNEQFF.